This paragraph reports one T cell receptor (beta chain). The data stem from a study of blood T cell repertoires in COVID-19. Study-level information: Acute-phase and convalescent COVID-19 samples originated in the United States, Italy and Spain. The analysed material was cDNA or gDNA that came from T cells, B-cell-depleted T cells, or PBMCs.

Authors' methods: Estimated nucleated cell counts came from reference gene primer amplification. The assay was immunoSEQ multiplex PCR, and TCRdb's table has in-frame clones only and misses some. The D gene and trimming were derived from the DNA, and the V and J assignments and clone size from that table. This table holds about 220,000 clones, approximately 84% found once. The CDR3 sequence is 15 residues long. V lost 5 bases and J 2 bases, leaving 13 bases between the germline ends. CDR1 is SNHLY, CDR2 FYNNEI, per germline. The sequenced sample consisted of peripheral blood. The chain employs TRBV2 and TRBJ2-4; weak D call: TRBD1 (6 bases). The TCR originated in a woman aged 25 to 39 who had recovered from COVID-19. The CDR3 DNA is TGTGCCAGCAGTCGAACAGGGACGACCAAAAACATTCAGTACTTC. Its translation is CASSRTGTTKNIQYF. The complete variable domain, with remaining parts taken from reference TRBV2 and TRBJ2-4, reads EPEVTQTPSHQVTQMGQEVILRCVPISNHLYFYWYRQILGQKVEFLVSFYNNEISEKSEIFDDQFSVERPDGSNFTLKIRSTKLEDSAMYFCASSRTGTTKNIQYFGAGTRLSVL.